Below, 13 T cell receptor beta chains from the same sample are listed, as sequenced in a study of shared clonotypes between healthy human individuals. In the naive CD8 group, cells lacked CD45RO and were positively selected for CCR7, so terminally differentiated effector memory CD45RA+ cells were left out. Method: immunoSEQ multiplex PCR; TCRdb's copy keeps in-frame clones and lacks some. The sample contains more than 550,000 clones, just over 90% of which appear only once. Sequences were obtained from naive CD8+ T cells sorted from blood. Receptors were obtained from a man aged 25-40 years in good health.

About this clone: Within the sample, other DNA sequences also encode this same CDR3. The chain employs TRBV27 and TRBJ2-2; D uncertain. This CDR3 has 13 amino acids. The V gene lost 2 bases and the J gene lost 5 bases, with 6 bases spanning the gap. The V gene's germline CDR1 is MNHEY and CDR2 SMNVEV (reference sequence). CDR3 sequence reads: CASSLGGTGELFF. In DNA form, the CDR3 reads TGTGCCAGCAGTTTAGGCGGAACCGGGGAGCTGTTTTTT.

The chain has TRBV5-4 and TRBJ2-1; possibly TRBD2 for D (5 bases). With 1 base removed from V and 4 bases from J, the gap between germline ends came to 9 bases. The CDR3 is 14 residues long. Germline-derived CDR1 and CDR2 are SGHNT and YYREEE (reference sequence). Here the CDR3 reads CASSLSGLYNEQFF. CDR3 bases: TGTGCCAGCAGCTTGAGCGGACTGTACAATGAGCAGTTCTTC.

The V gene is TRBV15, the J gene TRBJ2-7, with TRBD2 identical over 12 bases. Germline V gene lookup returns CDR1 LNHNV and CDR2 YYDKDF (reference sequence). J was trimmed by 1 base and V by 2 bases; bases with no gene match: 9. CDR3 size: 18 residues. CDR3 nucleotides: TGTGCCACCAGCAGACTCGCCGTGACTAGCGGGGGATCCTACGAGCAGTACTTC. It yields the protein CATSRLAVTSGGSYEQYF.

The genes are TRBV7-9 and TRBJ2-2; 7 bases map to TRBD1. V gave up 6 bases and J gave up 1 base; unmatched junction bases: 5. The CDR3 consists of 15 residues. Germline CDR1 is SEHNR and CDR2 is FQNEAQ (reference sequence). This chain's CDR3 is CASRQGGMNTGELFF. As DNA, the CDR3 is TGTGCCAGCAGACAAGGGGGCATGAACACCGGGGAGCTGTTTTTT.

The chain joins TRBV7-2 to TRBJ1-4; D uncertain. Germline-derived CDR1 and CDR2 are SGHTA and FQGNSA. The CDR3 extends over 15 amino acids. With 6 bases removed from V and 6 bases from J, the gap between germline ends came to 17 bases. The CDR3 loop is CASSYTVVRDEKLFF. The CDR3 nucleotides are TGTGCCAGCAGTTACACCGTAGTAAGGGATGAAAAACTGTTTTTT.

The J gene is TRBJ2-3, the V gene TRBV28; perhaps D is TRBD1 or TRBD2 (7 bases each). CDR3 length equals 15 residues. Germline V gene sequence: CDR1 MDHEN, CDR2 SYDVKM. V dropped 5 bases and J dropped 1 base, with 13 bases sitting between them. The CDR3 spells CASSPSGTGTDTQYF. In DNA form, the CDR3 reads TGTGCCAGCAGTCCGAGCGGGACAGGCACAGATACGCAGTATTTT.

This clone was recorded once. The chain couples TRBV18 to TRBJ2-5, with 12 nucleotides matching TRBD2. The CDR3 extends over 16 amino acids. Losses at the gene ends were 4 bases for V and 5 bases for J; bases not matched to a gene: 8. Looked up from germline, CDR1 is KGHSH and CDR2 is LQKENI. CDR3 DNA sequence: TGTGCCAGCTCACTCTGGACTAGCGGGGAGTCGGAGACCCAGTACTTC. Translating it yields CASSLWTSGESETQYF.

The CDR3 bases are TGTGCCAGCAGTCTTACTACAGGTCCCTACGAGCAGTACTTC. This gives the protein CASSLTTGPYEQYF. The V call is TRBV28, the J call TRBJ2-7, with D possibly being TRBD1 (5 bases). This CDR3 has 14 residues. V lost 5 bases and J lost 2, with 13 bases in between. Germline-derived CDR1 and CDR2 are MDHEN and SYDVKM.

The chain has TRBV9 and TRBJ1-2, with 9 bases lining up with TRBD1. V lost 4 bases to trimming and J lost 0 bases; unmatched junction nucleotides: 10. Germline-derived CDR1 and CDR2 are SGDLS and YYNGEE. The CDR3 spans 17 residues. The CDR3 DNA sequence: TGTGCCAGCAGCTCCCGGGACAGGGTTAATCCTAACTATGGCTACACCTTC. Its translation: CASSSRDRVNPNYGYTF.

V and J are TRBV28 and TRBJ2-7; no reliable D call. CDR3 size: 13 residues. Trimming took 7 bases from V and 2 from J, leaving 12 bases between them. The germline CDR1 and CDR2 sequences are MDHEN and SYDVKM. This CDR3 reads CASNLRNTYEQYF. Written as DNA, the CDR3 is TGTGCCAGCAATTTGCGGAATACCTACGAGCAGTACTTC.

J is TRBJ1-2 and V is TRBV6-5; D not certain. This CDR3 spans 13 amino acids. The V and J ends lost 6 bases and 0 bases respectively, with 8 bases between them. Germline V lookup: CDR1 MNHEY, CDR2 SVGAGI. The CDR3 bases are TGTGCCAGCAGCCACGAGGCTAACTATGGCTACACCTTC. It encodes CASSHEANYGYTF.

This chain uses TRBV27 with TRBJ2-2, with D unresolved. Trimming stripped 5 bases from V and 6 bases from J, with 13 bases between. Germline CDR1 and CDR2: MNHEY and SMNVEV (reference sequence). The CDR3 consists of 14 residues. The CDR3 region has the DNA TGTGCCAGCAGTCCGTTAAACACCGCCGGGGAGCTGTTTTTT. Protein sequence: CASSPLNTAGELFF.

This sequence joins TRBV5-1 and TRBJ2-7; D uncertain. The CDR3 sequence is 13 residues long. Germline values: CDR1 SGHRS, CDR2 YFSETQ. The V end lost 1 base, the J end lost 4 bases, and 9 bases lay between the germline ends. As DNA, the CDR3 is TGCGCCAGCAGCTTGAATACGTTATACGAGCAGTACTTC. This encodes CASSLNTLYEQYF. Full variable domain (remainder filled in from reference TRBV5-1 and TRBJ2-7): KAGVTQTPRYLIKTRGQQVTLSCSPISGHRSVSWYQQTPGQGLQFLFEYFSETQRNKGNFPGRFSGRQFSNSRSEMNVSTLELGDSALYLCASSLNTLYEQYFGPGTRLTVT.